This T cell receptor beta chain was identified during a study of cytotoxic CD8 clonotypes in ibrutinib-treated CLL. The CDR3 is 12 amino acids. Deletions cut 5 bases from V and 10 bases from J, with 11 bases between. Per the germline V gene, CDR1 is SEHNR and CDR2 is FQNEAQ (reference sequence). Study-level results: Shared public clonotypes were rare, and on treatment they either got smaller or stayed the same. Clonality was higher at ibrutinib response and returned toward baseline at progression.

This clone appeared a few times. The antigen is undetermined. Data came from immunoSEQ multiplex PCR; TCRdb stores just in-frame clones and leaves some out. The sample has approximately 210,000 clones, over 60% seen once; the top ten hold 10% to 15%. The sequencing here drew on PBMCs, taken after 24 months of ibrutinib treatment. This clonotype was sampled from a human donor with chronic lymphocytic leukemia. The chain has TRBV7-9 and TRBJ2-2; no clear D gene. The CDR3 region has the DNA TGTGCCAGCAGCCTCCCCCGAGCGGAGCTGTTTTTT. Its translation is CASSLPRAELFF.